This T cell receptor (beta chain) was found in a study of glioma-infiltrating T cells after dendritic cell vaccination. Overall study findings and caveats: Only a small number of patients had complete blood and tumor samples.

This CDR3 spans 15 amino acids. Germline CDR1 and CDR2: LNHDA and SQIVND (reference sequence). V was cut by 5 bases and J by 2 bases, with 15 bases left in between. Only patients with spare fresh-frozen tumor and over two years of follow-up were included. Blood PBMC samples: pre-vaccination, two weeks post third vaccination, and at tumor progression. Turning to this clone: Antigen unknown.

Using immunoSEQ multiplex PCR, the repertoire was profiled, and TCRdb retains in-frame clones only, with some absent. The sample records roughly 80,000 clones, roughly 90% being singletons. The V gene is TRBV19, the J gene TRBJ1-1, with D maybe TRBD1 (5 bases). This specimen was blood, taken before dendritic cell vaccination. The TCR sequence derives from a human donor with glioblastoma. The CDR3, as DNA: TGTGCCAGTAGTCCCCTCGGCGACAGAAACACTGAAGCTTTCTTT. Encoded protein: CASSPLGDRNTEAFF.